A selection of T cell receptor beta chains follows, all from one sample in a study of blood T cell repertoires in COVID-19. Profiled with immunoSEQ multiplex PCR; TCRdb holds only in-frame clones, not every one. The data show around 180,000 clones, about 85% seen once. Sequenced input: peripheral blood. The origin of the receptors is a person aged 70 to 85 with COVID-19, enrolled during active disease. The CDR3 runs from the conserved cysteine through the conserved F or W. Fields, in order: J gene, clone size, D gene, V gene, CDR3 protein, CDR3 DNA. A D gene is named only where the DNA matches it firmly. Size values are once, few and many counts, or a class for expanded clones, and some rows have none.

TRBJ2-1	.	.	TRBV29-1	CSVISGTGEQFF	TGCAGCGTGATTAGCGGGACAGGGGAGCAGTTCTTC
TRBJ1-2	.	.	TRBV19	CASSQGTSFRSYGYTF	TGTGCCAGTAGCCAGGGGACTAGCTTCAGGAGCTATGGCTACACCTTC
TRBJ1-5	.	.	TRBV18	CASSPQVNQPQHF	TGTGCCAGCTCACCCCAGGTAAATCAGCCCCAGCATTTT
TRBJ1-2	.	TRBD1	TRBV11-2	CASSRDRDYGYTF	TGTGCCAGCAGTCGTGACAGGGACTATGGCTACACCTTC
TRBJ1-2	.	.	TRBV28	CASRGGRNYGYTF	TGTGCCAGCAGGGGAGGACGGAACTATGGCTACACCTTC
TRBJ1-5	few	TRBD1	TRBV28	CASFSSAGQGNQPQHF	TGTGCCAGCTTTTCGTCCGCGGGACAGGGGAATCAGCCCCAGCATTTT
TRBJ2-2	once	.	TRBV4-1	CASSQDPEVSENTGELFF	TGCGCCAGCAGCCAAGATCCGGAGGTTAGCGAGAACACCGGGGAGCTGTTTTTT
TRBJ1-2	.	.	TRBV19	CASSIDKAGDYGYTF	TGTGCCAGTAGTATAGATAAGGCCGGAGACTATGGCTACACCTTC
TRBJ1-4	few	.	TRBV4-1	CASSQERGGTTNEKLFF	TGCGCCAGCAGCCAAGAGAGAGGCGGTACAACTAATGAAAAACTGTTTTTT
TRBJ2-6	once	TRBD1	TRBV4-1	CASSQGGTGMLGPGANVLTF	TGCGCCAGCAGCCAAGGTGGGACAGGGATGCTCGGTCCTGGGGCCAACGTCCTGACTTTC
TRBJ2-7	.	TRBD1	TRBV7-9	CASSDRDRGDEQYF	TGTGCCAGCAGCGACCGGGACAGGGGGGACGAGCAGTACTTC
TRBJ2-4	.	TRBD2	TRBV30	CAGTSGKLAKNIQYF	TGTGCCGGGACTAGCGGGAAACTAGCCAAAAACATTCAGTACTTC
TRBJ2-2	.	.	TRBV12-3/TRBV12-4	CASSLRGGGELFF	TGTGCCAGCAGCCTCCGGGGTGGCGGGGAGCTGTTTTTT
TRBJ1-2	.	.	TRBV2	CASRGEVSHGYTF	TGTGCCAGCCGAGGGGAGGTTAGCCATGGCTACACCTTC
TRBJ2-7	.	.	TRBV27	CASMRQRSYEQYF	TGTGCCAGCATGAGACAGCGCTCCTACGAGCAGTACTTC
TRBJ2-3	.	TRBD1	TRBV11-1	CASSFGQGASDTQYF	TGTGCCAGCAGCTTCGGACAGGGGGCGTCAGATACGCAGTATTTT
TRBJ2-7	.	.	TRBV6-2/TRBV6-3	CASSPDSFREQYF	TGTGCCAGCAGTCCCGACAGTTTTCGGGAGCAGTACTTC
TRBJ2-7	.	TRBD1	TRBV3-1/TRBV3-2	CASSQAGTAAYEQYF	TGTGCCAGCAGCCAAGCCGGGACAGCAGCCTACGAGCAGTACTTC
TRBJ1-1	.	.	TRBV6-1	CASSDDRWNTEAFF	TGTGCCAGCAGTGACGACAGGTGGAACACTGAAGCTTTCTTT
TRBJ1-3	.	TRBD1	TRBV9	CASSVGSGGNTIYF	TGTGCCAGCAGCGTAGGTTCAGGGGGGAACACCATATATTTT